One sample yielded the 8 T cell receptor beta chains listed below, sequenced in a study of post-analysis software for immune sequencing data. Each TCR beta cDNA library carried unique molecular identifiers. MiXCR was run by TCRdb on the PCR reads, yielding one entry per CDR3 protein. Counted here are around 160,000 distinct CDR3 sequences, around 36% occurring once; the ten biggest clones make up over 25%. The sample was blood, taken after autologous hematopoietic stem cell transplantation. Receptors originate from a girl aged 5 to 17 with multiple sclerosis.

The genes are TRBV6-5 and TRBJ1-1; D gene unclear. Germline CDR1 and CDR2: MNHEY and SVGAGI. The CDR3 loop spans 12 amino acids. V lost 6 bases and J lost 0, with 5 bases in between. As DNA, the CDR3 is TGTGCCAGCAGAGCTCTGAACACTGAAGCTTTCTTT. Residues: CASRALNTEAFF.

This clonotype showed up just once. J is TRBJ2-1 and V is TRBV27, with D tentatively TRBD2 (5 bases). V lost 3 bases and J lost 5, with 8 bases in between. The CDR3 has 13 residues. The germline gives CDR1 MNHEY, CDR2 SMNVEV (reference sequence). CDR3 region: CASSLRRDNEQFF. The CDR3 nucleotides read TGTGCCAGCAGTTTGAGGCGGGACAATGAGCAGTTCTTC.

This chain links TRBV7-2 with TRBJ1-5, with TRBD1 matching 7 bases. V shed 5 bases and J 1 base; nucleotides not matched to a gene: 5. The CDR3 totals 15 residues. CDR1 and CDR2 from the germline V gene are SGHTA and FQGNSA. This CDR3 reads CASSGDRASNQPQHF. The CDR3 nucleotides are TGTGCCAGCAGCGGTGACAGGGCGAGCAATCAGCCCCAGCATTTT.

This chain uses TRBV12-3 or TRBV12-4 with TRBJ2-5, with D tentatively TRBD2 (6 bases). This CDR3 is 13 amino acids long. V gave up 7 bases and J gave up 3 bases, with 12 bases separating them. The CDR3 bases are TGTGCCAGCACCGGGACTGCCAAAGAGACCCAGTACTTC. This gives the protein CASTGTAKETQYF.

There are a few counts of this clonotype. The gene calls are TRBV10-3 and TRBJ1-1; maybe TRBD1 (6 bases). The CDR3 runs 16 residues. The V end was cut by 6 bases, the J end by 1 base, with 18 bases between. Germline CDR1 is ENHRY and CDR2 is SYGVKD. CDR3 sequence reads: CAIRGVGQRKNTEAFF. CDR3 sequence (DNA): TGTGCCATCAGAGGGGTCGGACAGCGAAAGAACACTGAAGCTTTCTTT.

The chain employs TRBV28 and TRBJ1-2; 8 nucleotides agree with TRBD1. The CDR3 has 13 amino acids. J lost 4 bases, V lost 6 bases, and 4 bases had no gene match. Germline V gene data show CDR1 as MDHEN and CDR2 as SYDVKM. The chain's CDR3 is CASRTGAVYGYTF. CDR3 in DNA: TGTGCCAGCAGGACAGGGGCCGTCTATGGCTACACCTTC.

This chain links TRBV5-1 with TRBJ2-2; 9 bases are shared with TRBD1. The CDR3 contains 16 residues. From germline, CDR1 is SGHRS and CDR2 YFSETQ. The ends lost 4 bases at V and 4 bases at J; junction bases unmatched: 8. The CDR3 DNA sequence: TGCGCCAGCAGCCATATACAGGGGGCGAGCACCGGGGAGCTGTTTTTT. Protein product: CASSHIQGASTGELFF.

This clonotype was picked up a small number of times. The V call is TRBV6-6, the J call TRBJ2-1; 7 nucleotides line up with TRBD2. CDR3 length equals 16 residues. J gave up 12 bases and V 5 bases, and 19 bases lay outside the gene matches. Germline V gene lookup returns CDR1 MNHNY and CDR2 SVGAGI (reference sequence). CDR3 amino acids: CASSTSSGPSISGQFF. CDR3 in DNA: TGTGCCAGCAGTACCTCTAGCGGACCGTCGATTAGTGGGCAGTTCTTC.